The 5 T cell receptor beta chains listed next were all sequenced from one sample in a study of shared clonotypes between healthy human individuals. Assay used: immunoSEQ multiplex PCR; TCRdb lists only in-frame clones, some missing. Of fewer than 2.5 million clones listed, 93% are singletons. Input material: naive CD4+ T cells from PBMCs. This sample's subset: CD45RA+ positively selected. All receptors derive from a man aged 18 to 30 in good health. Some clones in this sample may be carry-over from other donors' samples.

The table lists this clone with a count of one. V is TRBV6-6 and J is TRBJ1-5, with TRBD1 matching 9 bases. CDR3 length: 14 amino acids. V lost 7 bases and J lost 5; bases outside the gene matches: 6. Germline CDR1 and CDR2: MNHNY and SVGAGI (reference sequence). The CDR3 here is CASNDRGGDQPQHF. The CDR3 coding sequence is TGTGCCAGCAACGACAGGGGGGGGGATCAGCCCCAGCATTTT.

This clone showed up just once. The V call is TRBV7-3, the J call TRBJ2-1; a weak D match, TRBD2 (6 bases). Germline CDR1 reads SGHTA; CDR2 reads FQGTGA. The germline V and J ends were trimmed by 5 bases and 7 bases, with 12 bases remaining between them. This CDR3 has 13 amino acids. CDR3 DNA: TGTGCCAGCAGCCACGGGACTTCTAATGAGCAGTTCTTC. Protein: CASSHGTSNEQFF.

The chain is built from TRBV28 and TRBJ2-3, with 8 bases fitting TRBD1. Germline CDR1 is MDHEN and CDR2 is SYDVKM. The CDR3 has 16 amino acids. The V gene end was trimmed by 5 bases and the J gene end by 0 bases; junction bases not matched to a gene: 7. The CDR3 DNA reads TGTGCCAGCAGTCCGCTCCGGGACAGGAGCACAGATACGCAGTATTTT. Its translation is CASSPLRDRSTDTQYF.

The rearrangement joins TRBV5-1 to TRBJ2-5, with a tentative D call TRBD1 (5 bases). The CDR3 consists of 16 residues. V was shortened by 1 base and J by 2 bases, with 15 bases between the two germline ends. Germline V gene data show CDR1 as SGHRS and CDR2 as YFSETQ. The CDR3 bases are TGCGCCAGCAGCTTGAGCCCTGGACAAAGACAAGAGACCCAGTACTTC. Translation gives CASSLSPGQRQETQYF.

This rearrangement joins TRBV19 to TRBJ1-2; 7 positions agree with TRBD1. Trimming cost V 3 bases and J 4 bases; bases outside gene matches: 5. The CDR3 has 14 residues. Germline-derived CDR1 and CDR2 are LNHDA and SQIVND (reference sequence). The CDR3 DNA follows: TGTGCCAGTAGTATGATGGGACAGACCTATGGCTACACCTTC. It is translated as CASSMMGQTYGYTF. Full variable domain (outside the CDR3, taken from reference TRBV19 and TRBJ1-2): DGGITQSPKYLFRKEGQNVTLSCEQNLNHDAMYWYRQDPGQGLRLIYYSQIVNDFQKGDIAEGYSVSREKKESFPLTVTSAQKNPTAFYLCASSMMGQTYGYTFGSGTRLTVV.